The rows below give T cell receptor beta chains drawn from one sample of a study of blood T cell repertoires in COVID-19. Here immunoSEQ multiplex PCR was the method, and the copy in TCRdb shows in-frame clones only, minus some. This table has under 250,000 clones, around 82% appearing once. The specimen sequenced was peripheral blood. Source of these receptors: a human donor in a cohort sampled during active COVID-19. The CDR3 runs from the conserved cysteine through the conserved F or W. The D gene is left open where the match is weak. Size is omitted from some rows. Given values are once, few, many or a class for expanded clones.

DNA	CDR3	V	J	D	size
TGTGCCAGCAGCGGATTTAAACCGGGACAGGGCTTGTCGGGCTACACCTTC	CASSGFKPGQGLSGYTF	TRBV9	TRBJ1-2	TRBD1	.
TGTGCCTGGAATTATGGCGGGGGGGCTGGAGAGACCCAGTACTTC	CAWNYGGGAGETQYF	TRBV30	TRBJ2-5	TRBD2	.
TGTGCCAGCAGTGAGAAGGGGCCGGGCAAAAACATTCAGTACTTC	CASSEKGPGKNIQYF	TRBV2	TRBJ2-4	.	many
TGTGCCAGTAGTATAGCACGACAGACTGAAGCTTTCTTT	CASSIARQTEAFF	TRBV19	TRBJ1-1	.	few
TGTGCCAGCAGTTTGACGGCAGGGATGCCAGATACGCAGTATTTT	CASSLTAGMPDTQYF	TRBV28	TRBJ2-3	.	.
TGTGCCAGCAGCGCTCGACTAGCGGGGGGGCTCAGGGAGCAGTACTTC	CASSARLAGGLREQYF	TRBV9	TRBJ2-7	TRBD2	.
TGTGCCAGCAGCTTAGGACGACAGGGGGGAGTCTATGGCTACACCTTC	CASSLGRQGGVYGYTF	TRBV11-2	TRBJ1-2	TRBD1	once
TGTGCCAGCAGCTTATCGGGACAGGGTTTGTACATTCAGTACTTC	CASSLSGQGLYIQYF	TRBV7-9	TRBJ2-4	TRBD1	.
TGTGCCAGCAGTTCATCCGGAGCTTTAACAGGGGGGCAGCAGTACTTC	CASSSSGALTGGQQYF	TRBV28	TRBJ2-7	TRBD1	.
TGCGCCAGCAGCCCCGATCCTCCCCTAGCGGGAGTAATCTACGAGCAGTACTTC	CASSPDPPLAGVIYEQYF	TRBV5-1	TRBJ2-7	TRBD2	.
TGTGCCAGTAGCGTGAACAGGGGAGAGACCCAGTACTTC	CASSVNRGETQYF	TRBV19	TRBJ2-5	TRBD1	.
TGCGCCAGCAGCTTGGTCCAGAAAACTGAAGCTTTCTTT	CASSLVQKTEAFF	TRBV5-1	TRBJ1-1	.	.
TGTGCCAGCAGCCAAGCGACAGGGGATGAGCAGTTCTTC	CASSQATGDEQFF	TRBV14	TRBJ2-1	TRBD1	.
TGTGCCGCGACCCGGGACAGGGGAGGAAACACCATATATTTT	CAATRDRGGNTIYF	TRBV10-3	TRBJ1-3	TRBD1	.
TGTGCCAGCAGTTTCGAGGACAGGGGCACTGAAGCTTTCTTT	CASSFEDRGTEAFF	TRBV28	TRBJ1-1	TRBD1	few
TGCAGCGTCCTCCTTATTGCAGGGGACATAACTTATGGCTACACCTTC	CSVLLIAGDITYGYTF	TRBV29-1	TRBJ1-2	.	.
TGTGCCAGCAGCCCAGGGACAGGGGGGTGGGAGACCCAGTACTTC	CASSPGTGGWETQYF	TRBV5-6	TRBJ2-5	TRBD1	.
TGTGCCAGCAGCCAGCGCGGGACTCTTGGTGAGTTAGGAGATACGCAGTATTTT	CASSQRGTLGELGDTQYF	TRBV4-2	TRBJ2-3	.	.
TGCGCCAGCAGCCAAGATCAGGGGGCGGGTGAAAAACTGTTTTTT	CASSQDQGAGEKLFF	TRBV4-3	TRBJ1-4	TRBD1	.
TGCAGTGCCCGAGACAACCGGCAGTACTTC	CSARDNRQYF	TRBV20-1	TRBJ2-7	.	.
TGTGCCAGCAGTCTGCCCGGGGGGGATGAGCAGTACTTC	CASSLPGGDEQYF	TRBV28	TRBJ2-7	TRBD2	.
TGTGCCAGCAGCCTCGACTATGCTAATGAGCAGTTCTTC	CASSLDYANEQFF	TRBV5-4	TRBJ2-1	.	.
TGCGCCAGCAGGATTGAGGGAGCCTACGAGCAGTACTTC	CASRIEGAYEQYF	TRBV5-1	TRBJ2-7	.	once
TGCGCCAGCAGCTTGGTGGGACAGGGATCTGGAAACACCATATATTTT	CASSLVGQGSGNTIYF	TRBV5-1	TRBJ1-3	TRBD1	.
TGTGCCAGTAGTATATCAGGGACAGGGTCCAATGAGCAGTTCTTC	CASSISGTGSNEQFF	TRBV19	TRBJ2-1	TRBD1	few
TGTGCCAGCAGCCAACGGGACAGGTCAGATACGCAGTATTTT	CASSQRDRSDTQYF	TRBV14	TRBJ2-3	TRBD1	few
TGTGCCAGCGGAAATCGCGGGACAGGTGTTAGGGAGCAGTACTTC	CASGNRGTGVREQYF	TRBV28	TRBJ2-7	TRBD1	.
TGTGCTAGCAGCTTAGACGCGGTCGGGAGGTTCGAGGTGGTGGACTTTGAAGCTTTCTTT	CASSLDAVGRFEVVDFEAFF	TRBV7-7	TRBJ1-1	.	.
TGTGCCAGCAGTCATGAGGACAGATCAAATTCACCCCTCCACTTT	CASSHEDRSNSPLHF	TRBV28	TRBJ1-6	.	.
TGTGCCAGCAGCTTAGTTTTCGGTTCCACCGGGGAGCTGTTTTTT	CASSLVFGSTGELFF	TRBV7-2	TRBJ2-2	.	.
TGCGCCAGCAGCTTGGGATCAGGGACAGCCCTCTACGAGCAGTACTTC	CASSLGSGTALYEQYF	TRBV5-1	TRBJ2-7	TRBD1	few
TGTGCCAGCAGCATCCGGGACAGGGTGTGGACTGAAGCTTTCTTT	CASSIRDRVWTEAFF	TRBV5-4	TRBJ1-1	TRBD1	once
TGCAGCGTTGAAGACACAGGGGGCTCCTCCTACGAGCAGTACTTC	CSVEDTGGSSYEQYF	TRBV29-1	TRBJ2-7	TRBD1	.
TGTGCCAGCAGCTTTGGGGACAGAGCACCCCTCCACTTT	CASSFGDRAPLHF	TRBV9	TRBJ1-6	TRBD1	few
TGCAGTGCTATAACAGGCAGTCGAGCTTTCTTT	CSAITGSRAFF	TRBV20-1	TRBJ1-1	.	.
TGTGCCAGCAGTGACCCCCCCGGTACGCAGTATTTT	CASSDPPGTQYF	TRBV6-4	TRBJ2-3	.	once
TGTGCCAGCAGCCTCCAGGGGGCAGGCTACGAGCAGTACTTC	CASSLQGAGYEQYF	TRBV4-2	TRBJ2-7	TRBD1	.
TGTGCCAGTAACAGGAACACTGAAGCTTTCTTT	CASNRNTEAFF	TRBV19	TRBJ1-1	.	.
TGTGCCAGCAGCCAAGATCCCCCGGGGTCCCCTCACGAGCAGTACTTC	CASSQDPPGSPHEQYF	TRBV3-1/TRBV3-2	TRBJ2-7	.	many
TGTGCCAGCAGCCAAGATCTTGTCGGTGGTTATGGCTACACCTTC	CASSQDLVGGYGYTF	TRBV14	TRBJ1-2	.	few
TGTGCCATCAGTGGCCGTGGGGGGACGGCTAACACTGAAGCTTTCTTT	CAISGRGGTANTEAFF	TRBV10-3	TRBJ1-1	.	.
TGTGCCAGCAGCCAAGCTAGCGGGAGCTCCTACGAGCAGTACTTC	CASSQASGSSYEQYF	TRBV3-1/TRBV3-2	TRBJ2-7	TRBD2	.
TGTGCCGCGGGCGGCCCTCAAGAGACCCAGTACTTC	CAAGGPQETQYF	TRBV6-5	TRBJ2-5	.	.
TGTGCCAGCAGCCCCGCAGAGGGAGCGATCTACGAGCAGTACTTC	CASSPAEGAIYEQYF	TRBV7-9	TRBJ2-7	.	.
TGCGCCAGCAGCCCTACAGGGTCAACTTATGGCTACACCTTC	CASSPTGSTYGYTF	TRBV5-1	TRBJ1-2	.	few
TGTGCCAGCAGTTTATCGCCAGGGATGGGCTCCTACGAGCAGTACTTC	CASSLSPGMGSYEQYF	TRBV28	TRBJ2-7	.	.
TGCGCCAGCAGCCTACAGGGGTTCTACGAGCAGTACTTC	CASSLQGFYEQYF	TRBV5-1	TRBJ2-7	TRBD1	.
TGTGCCAGTAGTCCGAACAGCTACGAGCAGTACTTC	CASSPNSYEQYF	TRBV19	TRBJ2-7	.	.
TGCGCCAGCAGCCCCTACGCACGGAGACAGGGAAATATTGGAAACACCATATATTTT	CASSPYARRQGNIGNTIYF	TRBV5-1	TRBJ1-3	TRBD1	.
TGTGCCAGCAGTAACGGACAAGCCTACGAGCAGTACTTC	CASSNGQAYEQYF	TRBV12-3/TRBV12-4	TRBJ2-7	.	.
TGTGCCAGCAGCAACGGACAAGAGCTGTATGGCTACACCTTC	CASSNGQELYGYTF	TRBV5-4	TRBJ1-2	.	.